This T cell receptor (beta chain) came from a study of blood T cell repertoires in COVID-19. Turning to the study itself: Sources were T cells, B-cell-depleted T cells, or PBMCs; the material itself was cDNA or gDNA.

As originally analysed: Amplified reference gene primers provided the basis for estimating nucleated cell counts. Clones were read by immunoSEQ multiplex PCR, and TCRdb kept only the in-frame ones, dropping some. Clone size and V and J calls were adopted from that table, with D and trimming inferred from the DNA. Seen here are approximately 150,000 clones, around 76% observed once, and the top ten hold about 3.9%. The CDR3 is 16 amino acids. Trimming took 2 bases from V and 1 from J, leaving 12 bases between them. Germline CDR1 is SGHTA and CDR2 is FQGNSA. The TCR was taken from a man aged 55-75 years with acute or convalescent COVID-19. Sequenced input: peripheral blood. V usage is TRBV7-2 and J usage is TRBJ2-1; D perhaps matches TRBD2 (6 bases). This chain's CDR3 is CASSLSGSGSYNEQFF. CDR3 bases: TGTGCCAGCAGCTTAAGTGGGAGCGGGTCCTACAATGAGCAGTTCTTC. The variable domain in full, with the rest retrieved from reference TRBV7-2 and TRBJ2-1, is GAGVSQSPSNKVTEKGKDVELRCDPISGHTALYWYRQSLGQGLEFLIYFQGNSAPDKSGLPSDRFSAERTGGSVSTLTIQRTQQEDSAVYLCASSLSGSGSYNEQFFGPGTRLTVL.